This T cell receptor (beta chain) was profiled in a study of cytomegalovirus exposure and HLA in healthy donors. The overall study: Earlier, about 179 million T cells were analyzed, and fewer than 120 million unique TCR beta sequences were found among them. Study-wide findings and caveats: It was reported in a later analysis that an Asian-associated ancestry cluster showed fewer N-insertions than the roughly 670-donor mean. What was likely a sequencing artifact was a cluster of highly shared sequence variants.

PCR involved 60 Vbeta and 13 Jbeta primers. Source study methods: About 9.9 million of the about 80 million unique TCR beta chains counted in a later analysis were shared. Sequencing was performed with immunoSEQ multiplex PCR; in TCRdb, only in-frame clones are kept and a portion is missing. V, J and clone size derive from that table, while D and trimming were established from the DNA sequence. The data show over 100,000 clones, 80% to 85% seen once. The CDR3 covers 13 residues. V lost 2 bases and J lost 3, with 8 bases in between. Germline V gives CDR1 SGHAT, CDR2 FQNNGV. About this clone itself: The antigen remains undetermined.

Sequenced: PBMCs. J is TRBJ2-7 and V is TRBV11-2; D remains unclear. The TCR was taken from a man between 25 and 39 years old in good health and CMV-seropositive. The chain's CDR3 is CASSLSQVYEQYV. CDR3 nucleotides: TGTGCCAGCAGCTTAAGTCAGGTCTACGAGCAGTACGTC.